This entry describes one T cell receptor (beta chain). This clonotype was observed at least ten times. The specificity of this receptor is unknown. Per-nucleotide qualities are absent, and no much larger clonotype sits a single base away. The sample is drawn from a study of T cells in Graves' hyperthyroidism and ophthalmopathy (dated by TCRdb to between 2018 and 2021). In terms of the full investigation: Peripheral blood was collected at initial diagnosis, before any treatment. In addition, the study compared T-cell repertoires in thyroid tissue and in blood from over 5 Graves' hyperthyroidism patients. Prospective prediction of ophthalmopathy was tested in an independent validation cohort consisting of some 20 hyperthyroidism patients and some 15 patients who later progressed to ophthalmopathy. Following sampling, methimazole starting at 30 mg daily was given to hyperthyroidism patients, and high-dose intravenous methylprednisolone was given to ophthalmopathy patients. For training and testing, the 100 or so patients in the discovery cohort were randomly divided in a 7:3 ratio. The paper reports TCR Vbeta CDR3 sequencing of over 120 peripheral blood samples: under 45 ophthalmopathy, under 85 hyperthyroidism and 17 progressor patients. To identify TCR V-J signatures that set the groups apart, the researchers used a discovery cohort of about a hundred patients, made up of around 40 with Graves' ophthalmopathy and approximately 57 with stable Graves' hyperthyroidism. What the authors observed across the whole study: A model built on a 13 V-J signature distinguished ophthalmopathy from stable hyperthyroidism, reaching around 90% sensitivity and approximately 83% specificity in cross-validation and 80%/75% in testing. In validation, the model predicted progression to ophthalmopathy with over 60% sensitivity and approximately 78% specificity, a median of 6.5 months before onset. Sample size was not statistically predetermined, and investigators were not blinded to group allocation. Most expanded thyroid clonotypes (frequency above 0.001) were also detected in blood, suggesting blood repertoires may reflect thyroid immune responses.

The TCR beta CDR3 regions were amplified from the RNA transcripts. The TCR CDR3 was subjected to a first round of RT-PCR using the HTBI primer set and the Qiagen OneStep RT-PCR kit. The libraries were constructed in a second round of multiplex PCR and then size-selected and purified. Sequencing of the libraries was done on an Illumina HiSeq2000 using paired-end 100 bp reads. Regarding the original processing steps: SOAPnuke was used to process the raw data, throwing out any read that contained adapters or uncalled bases, had a mean Phred below 15, or lacked an exact constant-primer or identifier match. High-quality paired reads were merged using COPE v1.2.5, and each unique nucleotide sequence was defined as a clonotype. MiTCR v1.1 was used to align clonotypes to the IMGT TRBV, TRBD and TRBJ reference segments. Only V-J combinations with frequency above 0.0001, covering 99% to 99.2% of repertoires, were analysed. The TCS score was defined as the ratio of F50 (clonal expansion) to E x V (chaos), calculated using BLOSUM62-based TCRdist between CDR3 peptides within each V-J. Welch's t-statistics and random forest reduced roughly 500 V-J features to 13, which were used in a naive Bayes classifier (R e1071). The public reads were quality trimmed at Q25 with fastp and then assembled into clones with MiXCR by TCRdb, keeping productive beta chains. Each CDR3 protein appears once, grouped with its most common genes and DNA. Clone size and V and J calls follow TCRdb, not the original study. The sample contains hundreds of thousands of distinct CDR3 sequences, around 13% of them found a single time. Around a tenth of the sample goes to the ten largest clones.

Stable Graves' hyperthyroidism was defined as no progression to ophthalmopathy during 18 months of follow-up. Hyperthyroidism patients were newly diagnosed, with disease duration under 2 months, and aged 18 to 65 years. Patients with uncontrolled infections, other autoimmune diseases, pregnancy or lactation were excluded. Diagnoses were established on the basis of clinical symptoms, serum thyroxine and TRAb, thyroid ultrasound, and orbital computed tomography. Ficoll-Paque density gradient centrifugation was used to isolate PBMCs from around 10 ml of fresh peripheral blood. Total RNA was extracted with Trizol reagent, and quality was checked on an Agilent 2100 Bioanalyzer. What was sequenced was blood. This receptor was obtained from a woman under 30 with Graves' hyperthyroidism.

The DNA reads TGTGCCAGCAGCCAACCGGACCGCCTCTATGGCTACACCTTC. This yields the protein CASSQPDRLYGYTF. The V and J segments used are TRBV3-1 and TRBJ1-2, with no reliable assignment of the D segment. Reading the germline V gene (reference sequence) gives CDR1 LGHDT and CDR2 YNNKEL. Its CDR3 holds 14 amino acids, cysteine through phenylalanine. Kept here is only the CDR3 DNA, which spans 42 bases and is read in frame from base 1. Relative to germline, V is 2 bases shorter and J is 4 bases shorter, with 11 bases between their ends.